The 18 T cell receptor beta chains below all came from one sample that was sequenced in a study of OX40 agonist ivuxolimab in advanced cancers. Measured with immunoSEQ multiplex PCR; TCRdb has only the in-frame clones, and not every one. The data hold some 86,000 clones, with around 94% observed a single time. Sequenced here: CD4+ or CD8+ T cells sorted from blood, sampled in a trial of the OX40 agonist ivuxolimab. Every receptor here comes from an adult with an advanced solid tumor such as melanoma, head and neck, liver or kidney cancer.

This clone was counted a single time. The chain employs TRBV5-3 and TRBJ1-4; D unresolved. TRBV5-3 is labeled an ORF, and its function is uncertain. With 3 bases removed from V and 0 bases from J, the gap between germline ends came to 15 bases. The CDR3 contains 17 residues. The CDR3 here is CARSSPPRGTTNEKLFF. In DNA, the CDR3 is TGTGCCAGAAGCTCCCCCCCCCGGGGAACAACTAATGAAAAACTGTTTTTT.

V and J are TRBV7-9 and TRBJ2-7, with no clear D. CDR3 length equals 15 residues. The V end was cut by 1 base, the J end by 0 bases, with 10 bases between. Germline V gene sequence: CDR1 SEHNR, CDR2 FQNEAQ (reference sequence). The CDR3 DNA reads TGTGCCAGCAGCTTAGTTAAGGGATTCTCCTACGAGCAGTACTTC. Residues: CASSLVKGFSYEQYF.

The V gene is TRBV2, the J gene TRBJ2-7, with 7 bases lining up with TRBD2. The CDR3 spans 14 residues. J was trimmed by 4 bases and V by 5 bases; bases with no gene match: 8. Per the germline V gene, CDR1 is SNHLY and CDR2 is FYNNEI. Written as DNA, the CDR3 is TGTGCCAGCAGTACCTACCGGGAGGATTACGAGCAGTACTTC. Its translation: CASSTYREDYEQYF.

This clone was seen once. The chain combines TRBV30 with TRBJ2-1; D unresolved. This CDR3 comprises 15 residues. V was cut by 0 bases and J by 2 bases, with 11 bases left in between. Germline assignment: CDR1 GTSNPN and CDR2 SVGIG (reference sequence). Here the CDR3 DNA reads TGTGCCTGGAGTGTAGGCAGAGCCCCCTACAATGAGCAGTTCTTC. Its translation: CAWSVGRAPYNEQFF.

This clone was counted a single time. The chain uses TRBV2 and TRBJ2-7; D may be TRBD1 (5 bases). The CDR3 runs 15 residues. The germline V gene has CDR1 SNHLY and CDR2 FYNNEI. V lost 2 bases, J lost 1 base, and 12 bases lay in between. The CDR3 bases are TGTGCCAGCAGTGAAAGGGGCCCTCCATCCTACGAGCAGTACTTC. It specifies CASSERGPPSYEQYF. Variable domain in full (rest from reference TRBV2 and TRBJ2-7): EPEVTQTPSHQVTQMGQEVILRCVPISNHLYFYWYRQILGQKVEFLVSFYNNEISEKSEIFDDQFSVERPDGSNFTLKIRSTKLEDSAMYFCASSERGPPSYEQYFGPGTRLTVT.

CDR3 bases: TGTGCCAGCAGTTTAGGAACAGCCCAAGAGACCCAGTACTTC. Translation gives CASSLGTAQETQYF. The genes are TRBV28 and TRBJ2-5; D remains ambiguous. V lost 2 bases and J lost 1, with 8 bases in between. This CDR3 spans 14 amino acids. Germline assignment: CDR1 MDHEN and CDR2 SYDVKM. Combining the CDR3 with reference TRBV28 and TRBJ2-5 gives the whole variable domain DVKVTQSSRYLVKRTGEKVFLECVQDMDHENMFWYRQDPGLGLRLIYFSYDVKMKEKGDIPEGYSVSREKKERFSLILESASTNQTSMYLCASSLGTAQETQYFGPGTRLLVL.

The chain couples TRBV5-8 to TRBJ1-2; 9 bases fit TRBD1. With V trimmed by 0 bases and J by 6 bases, 6 bases remained unmatched. This CDR3 contains 15 residues. Germline assignment: CDR1 SGHTS and CDR2 YDEGEE. The CDR3 sequence is CASSLAGTGSDGYTF. CDR3 DNA: TGTGCCAGCAGCTTGGCCGGGACAGGGTCAGATGGCTACACCTTC.

The rearrangement links TRBV27 to TRBJ1-4; the D gene is possibly TRBD1 (5 bases). V was cut by 0 bases and J by 7 bases, with 9 bases left in between. The CDR3 extends over 14 amino acids. Germline V gives CDR1 MNHEY, CDR2 SMNVEV (reference sequence). The CDR3 region has the DNA TGTGCCAGCAGTTTATCAGGGGAATCTGAAAAACTGTTTTTT. Amino acid sequence: CASSLSGESEKLFF.

V and J are TRBV27 and TRBJ2-2; 7 nucleotides match TRBD1. The CDR3 has 16 amino acids. The germline CDR1 and CDR2 sequences are MNHEY and SMNVEV (reference sequence). Trimming at V came to 7 bases and at J to 2 bases, leaving 10 bases not matched to a gene. Written as DNA, the CDR3 is TGTGCCAGCAAACTTTCCGGGACAGCCAACACCGGGGAGCTGTTTTTT. It encodes CASKLSGTANTGELFF.

The chain is built from TRBV28 and TRBJ1-5; TRBD1 matches 10 bases. CDR1 and CDR2 (germline): MDHEN, SYDVKM. The CDR3 has 15 residues. V trimming: 7 bases; J trimming: 4 bases; junction bases outside the gene matches: 7. CDR3 in DNA: TGTGCCAGCAAAGACAGGGGGCTACTTAATCAGCCCCAGCATTTT. Translating gives CASKDRGLLNQPQHF.

The chain employs TRBV7-3 and TRBJ2-1, with D possibly TRBD2 on 5 matching bases. With 1 base removed from V and 0 bases from J, the gap between germline ends came to 10 bases. CDR3 size: 16 residues. Germline loops: CDR1 SGHTA, CDR2 FQGTGA. The CDR3 is CASSLNLASSYNEQFF. The CDR3 DNA reads TGTGCCAGCAGCTTAAATCTAGCTAGCTCCTACAATGAGCAGTTCTTC.

This clone appeared once. The chain employs TRBV7-9 and TRBJ2-5, with D maybe TRBD2 (5 bases). The CDR3 runs 15 residues. Germline V gives CDR1 SEHNR, CDR2 FQNEAQ (reference sequence). V was clipped by 5 bases and J by 0 bases, with 13 bases between them. In DNA form, the CDR3 reads TGTGCCAGCAGCCGATGGGAGAACTACCAAGAGACCCAGTACTTC. Amino acid sequence: CASSRWENYQETQYF.

V gene TRBV6-5 combines with J gene TRBJ2-7; maybe TRBD1 (6 bases). Germline V CDR1 and CDR2: MNHEY, SVGAGI. CDR3 length: 13 residues. Trimming shortened V by 4 bases and J by 0 bases, and 7 bases separated the two germline ends. The CDR3 here is CASSSDSSYEQYF. DNA for the CDR3: TGTGCCAGCAGTTCGGACAGCTCCTACGAGCAGTACTTC.

The J gene is TRBJ2-7, the V gene TRBV4-1; 10 positions agree with TRBD1. The CDR3 covers 15 residues. After removal of 1 base from V and 4 bases from J, the junction contained 4 bases not matched to a gene. Germline lookup yields CDR1 MGHRA and CDR2 YSYEKL. CDR3 sequence (DNA): TGCGCCAGCAGCCAAGCCGGGACAGGGGAATACGAGCAGTACTTC. Translation: CASSQAGTGEYEQYF.

The rearrangement joins TRBV4-2 to TRBJ2-2; tentatively, D is TRBD1 or TRBD2 (5 bases each). The CDR3 has 19 amino acids. Germline values: CDR1 LGHNA, CDR2 YNFKEQ. Trimming removed 4 bases from V and 0 bases from J, with 21 bases in between. DNA of the CDR3: TGTGCCAGCAGCCCAAGTTCATTGGGGCTAGCTGCGAACACCGGGGAGCTGTTTTTT. It specifies CASSPSSLGLAANTGELFF.

The chain links TRBV11-2 to TRBJ2-1; TRBD2 agrees at 11 bases. CDR1 and CDR2 (germline): SGHAT, FQNNGV. The CDR3 covers 16 residues. Unmatched junction bases numbered 7, after V lost 5 bases and J lost 4 bases. CDR3 loop: CASSPKLAGEYNEQFF. Written as DNA, the CDR3 is TGTGCCAGCAGCCCAAAACTAGCGGGAGAATACAATGAGCAGTTCTTC.

The V gene is TRBV27, the J gene TRBJ1-2; tentatively, D is TRBD1 (5 bases). CDR3 length equals 13 residues. Germline CDR1 and CDR2: MNHEY and SMNVEV (reference sequence). V lost 2 bases and J lost 4, with 8 bases in between. The CDR3 sequence is CASSLGGFYGYTF. CDR3 DNA sequence: TGTGCCAGCAGTTTAGGGGGTTTCTATGGCTACACCTTC.

In its sample, this clone was seen once. The gene calls are TRBV4-1 and TRBJ2-3; D remains unclear. This CDR3 spans 15 amino acids. Germline V lookup: CDR1 MGHRA, CDR2 YSYEKL. Trimming shortened V by 1 base and J by 0 bases, and 8 bases separated the two germline ends. This CDR3 is CASSQGTISTDTQYF. The CDR3 region has the DNA TGCGCCAGCAGCCAAGGCACGATTAGCACAGATACGCAGTATTTT.